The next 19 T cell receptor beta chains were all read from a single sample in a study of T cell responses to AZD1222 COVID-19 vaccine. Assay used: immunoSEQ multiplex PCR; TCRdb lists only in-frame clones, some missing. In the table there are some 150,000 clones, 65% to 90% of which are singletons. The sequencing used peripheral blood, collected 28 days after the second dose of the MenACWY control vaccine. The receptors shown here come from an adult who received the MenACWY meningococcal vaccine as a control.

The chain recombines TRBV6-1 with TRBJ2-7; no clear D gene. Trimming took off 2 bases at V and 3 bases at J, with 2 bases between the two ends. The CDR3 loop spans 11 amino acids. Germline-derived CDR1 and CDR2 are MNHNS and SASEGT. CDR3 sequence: CASSEIYEQYV. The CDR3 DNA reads TGTGCCAGCAGTGAAATCTACGAGCAGTACGTC.

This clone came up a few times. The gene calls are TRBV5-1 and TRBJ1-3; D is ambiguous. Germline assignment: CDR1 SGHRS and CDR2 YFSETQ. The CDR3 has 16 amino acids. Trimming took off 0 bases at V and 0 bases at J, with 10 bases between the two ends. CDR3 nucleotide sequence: TGCGCCAGCAGCTTGGGGGCGAGTATCTCTGGAAACACCATATATTTT. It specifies CASSLGASISGNTIYF.

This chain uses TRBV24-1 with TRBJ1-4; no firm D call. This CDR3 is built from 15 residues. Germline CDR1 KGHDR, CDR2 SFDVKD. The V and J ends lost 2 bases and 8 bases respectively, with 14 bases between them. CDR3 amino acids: CATSDSRASGEKLFF. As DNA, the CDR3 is TGTGCCACCAGTGATTCGAGGGCGTCTGGGGAAAAACTGTTTTTT.

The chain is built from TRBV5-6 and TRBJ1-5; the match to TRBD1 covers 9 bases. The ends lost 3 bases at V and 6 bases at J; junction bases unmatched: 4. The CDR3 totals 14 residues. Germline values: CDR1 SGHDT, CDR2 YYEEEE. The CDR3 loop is CASSSGQGSQPQHF. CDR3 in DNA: TGTGCCAGCAGCTCAGGACAGGGGAGTCAGCCCCAGCATTTT. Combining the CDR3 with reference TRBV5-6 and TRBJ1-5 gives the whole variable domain DAGVTQSPTHLIKTRGQQVTLRCSPKSGHDTVSWYQQALGQGPQFIFQYYEEEERQRGNFPDRFSGHQFPNYSSELNVNALLLGDSALYLCASSSGQGSQPQHFGDGTRLSIL.

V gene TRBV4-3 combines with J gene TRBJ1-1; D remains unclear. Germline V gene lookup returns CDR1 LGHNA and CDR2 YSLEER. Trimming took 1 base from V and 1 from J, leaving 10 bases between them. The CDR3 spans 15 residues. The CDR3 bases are TGCGCCAGCAGCCAAGGAGCCAGGACGAACACTGAAGCTTTCTTT. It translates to CASSQGARTNTEAFF.

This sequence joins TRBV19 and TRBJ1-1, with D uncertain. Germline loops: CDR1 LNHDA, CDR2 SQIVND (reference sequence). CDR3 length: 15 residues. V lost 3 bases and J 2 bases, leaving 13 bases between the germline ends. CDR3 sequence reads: CASSMGVRRNTEAFF. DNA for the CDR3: TGTGCCAGTAGTATGGGTGTCAGGCGCAACACTGAAGCTTTCTTT.

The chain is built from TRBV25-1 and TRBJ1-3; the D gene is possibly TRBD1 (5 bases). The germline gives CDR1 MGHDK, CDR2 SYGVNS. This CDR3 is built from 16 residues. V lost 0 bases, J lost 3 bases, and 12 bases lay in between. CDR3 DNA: TGTGCCAGCAGTGAATATAGGGCAGGGAGTGGAAACACCATATATTTT. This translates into CASSEYRAGSGNTIYF.

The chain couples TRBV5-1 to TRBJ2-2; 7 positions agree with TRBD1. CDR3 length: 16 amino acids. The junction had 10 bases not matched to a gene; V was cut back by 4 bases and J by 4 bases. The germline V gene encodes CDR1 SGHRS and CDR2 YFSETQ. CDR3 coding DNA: TGCGCCAGCAGCAGGGGGCCAGTCCGGACCACCGGGGAGCTGTTTTTT. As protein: CASSRGPVRTTGELFF.

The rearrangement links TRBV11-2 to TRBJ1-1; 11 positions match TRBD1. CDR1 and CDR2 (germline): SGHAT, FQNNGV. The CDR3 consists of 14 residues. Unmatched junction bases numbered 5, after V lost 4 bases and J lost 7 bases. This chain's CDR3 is CASSSDRGQGEAFF. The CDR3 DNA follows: TGTGCCAGCAGCTCGGACAGGGGGCAAGGTGAAGCTTTCTTT.

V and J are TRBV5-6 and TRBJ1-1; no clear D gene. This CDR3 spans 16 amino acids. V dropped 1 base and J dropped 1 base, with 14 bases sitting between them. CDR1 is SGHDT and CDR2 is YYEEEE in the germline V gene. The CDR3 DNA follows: TGTGCCAGCAGCTTGATCTCCAGGCGTGCGAACACTGAAGCTTTCTTT. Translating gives CASSLISRRANTEAFF.

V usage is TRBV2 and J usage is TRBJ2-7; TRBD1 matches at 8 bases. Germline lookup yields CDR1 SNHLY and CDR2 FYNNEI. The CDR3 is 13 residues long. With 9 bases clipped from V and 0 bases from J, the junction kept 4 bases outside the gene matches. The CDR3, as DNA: TGTGCCAGTGGACAGGGCCCCTCCTACGAGCAGTACGTC. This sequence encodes CASGQGPSYEQYV.

This CDR3 is CASSYNREDTQYF. CDR3 in DNA: TGTGCCAGCAGTTATAACAGGGAGGATACGCAGTATTTT. The gene calls are TRBV6-5 and TRBJ2-3; a possible D gene is TRBD1 (6 bases). Trimming shortened V by 3 bases and J by 6 bases, and 10 bases separated the two germline ends. CDR3 length: 13 amino acids. Germline values: CDR1 MNHEY, CDR2 SVGAGI.

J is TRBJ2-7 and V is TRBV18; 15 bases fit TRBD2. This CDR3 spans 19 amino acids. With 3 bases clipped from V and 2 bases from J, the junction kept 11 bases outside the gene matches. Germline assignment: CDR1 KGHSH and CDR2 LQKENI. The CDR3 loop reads CASSPGRGLAGGSTYEQYF. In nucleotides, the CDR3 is TGTGCCAGCTCACCCGGGAGGGGACTAGCGGGAGGATCGACCTACGAGCAGTACTTC.

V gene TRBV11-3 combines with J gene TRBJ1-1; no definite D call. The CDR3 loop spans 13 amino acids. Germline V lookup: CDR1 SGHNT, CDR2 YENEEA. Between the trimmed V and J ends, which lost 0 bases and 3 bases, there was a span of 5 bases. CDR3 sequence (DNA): TGTGCCAGCAGCTTAGATGCGGACACTGAAGCTTTCTTT. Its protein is CASSLDADTEAFF.

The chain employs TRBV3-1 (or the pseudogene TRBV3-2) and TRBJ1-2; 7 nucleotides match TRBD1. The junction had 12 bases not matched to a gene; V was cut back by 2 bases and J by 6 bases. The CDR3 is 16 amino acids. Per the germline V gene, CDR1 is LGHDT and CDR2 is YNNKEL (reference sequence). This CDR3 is CASSQFAGQTLHGYTF. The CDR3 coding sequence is TGTGCCAGCAGCCAATTCGCGGGACAGACGTTACATGGCTACACCTTC.

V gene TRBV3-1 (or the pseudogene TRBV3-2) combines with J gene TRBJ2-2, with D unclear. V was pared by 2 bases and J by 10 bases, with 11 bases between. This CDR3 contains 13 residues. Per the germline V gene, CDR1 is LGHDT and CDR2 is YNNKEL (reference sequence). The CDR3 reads CASSQRVQVELFF. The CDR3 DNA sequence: TGTGCCAGCAGCCAAAGGGTTCAGGTGGAGCTGTTTTTT.

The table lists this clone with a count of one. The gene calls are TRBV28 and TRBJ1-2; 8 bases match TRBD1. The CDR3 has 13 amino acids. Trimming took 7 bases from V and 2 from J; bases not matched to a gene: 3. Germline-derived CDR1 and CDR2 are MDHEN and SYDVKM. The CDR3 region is CASIGDRNYGYTF. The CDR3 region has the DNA TGTGCCAGCATTGGGGACAGGAACTATGGCTACACCTTC.

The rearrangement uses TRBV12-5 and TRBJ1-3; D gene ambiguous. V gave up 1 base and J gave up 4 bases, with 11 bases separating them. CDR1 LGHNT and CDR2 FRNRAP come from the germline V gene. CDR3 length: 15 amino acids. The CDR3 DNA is TGTGCTAGTGGTTTGGAAGTGGGTCACGGAAACACCATATATTTT. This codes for CASGLEVGHGNTIYF. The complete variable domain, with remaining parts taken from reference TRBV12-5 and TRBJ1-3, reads DARVTQTPRHKVTEMGQEVTMRCQPILGHNTVFWYRQTMMQGLELLAYFRNRAPLDDSGMPKDRFSAEMPDATLATLKIQPSEPRDSAVYFCASGLEVGHGNTIYFGEGSWLTVV.

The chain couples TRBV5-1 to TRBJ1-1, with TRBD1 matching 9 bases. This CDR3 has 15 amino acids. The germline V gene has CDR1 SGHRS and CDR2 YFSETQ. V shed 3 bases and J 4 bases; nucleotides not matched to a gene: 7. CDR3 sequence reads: CASSWGQGELTEAFF. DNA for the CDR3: TGCGCCAGCAGCTGGGGACAGGGAGAGCTCACTGAAGCTTTCTTT. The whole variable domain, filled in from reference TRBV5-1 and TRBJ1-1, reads KAGVTQTPRYLIKTRGQQVTLSCSPISGHRSVSWYQQTPGQGLQFLFEYFSETQRNKGNFPGRFSGRQFSNSRSEMNVSTLELGDSALYLCASSWGQGELTEAFFGQGTRLTVV.